This is a list of T cell receptor beta chains from one sample in a study of shared clonotypes between healthy human individuals. Method: immunoSEQ multiplex PCR; TCRdb's copy keeps in-frame clones and lacks some. The sample consists of roughly 1,000,000 clones, 70% to 80% of them appearing once. Input material: memory CD4+ T cells from PBMCs. These receptors came from a man between 18 and 29 years old in good health. Some clones in this sample may be carry-over from other donors' samples. CDR3s include the opening cysteine and the closing phenylalanine or tryptophan. Each record gives: CDR3 protein, CDR3 DNA, D gene, J gene, V gene, clone size. D genes are given only for firm matches. For some rows the clone size is stated as once, few or many, or as a class when expanded; others skip it.

CDR3 protein: CASSLKVGQGAYYGYTF
CDR3 DNA: TGTGCCAGCTCACTTAAGGTTGGACAGGGGGCCTACTATGGCTACACCTTC
D gene: TRBD1
J gene: TRBJ1-2
V gene: TRBV18
clone size: NA

CDR3 protein: CASRFRVQWGYGYTF
CDR3 DNA: TGTGCCAGTAGATTCCGGGTACAGTGGGGGTATGGCTACACCTTC
D gene: NA
J gene: TRBJ1-2
V gene: TRBV19
clone size: NA

CDR3 protein: CASTNRARGYGYTF
CDR3 DNA: TGTGCCAGCACAAATAGGGCCCGGGGGTATGGCTACACCTTC
D gene: NA
J gene: TRBJ1-2
V gene: TRBV7-8
clone size: NA

CDR3 protein: CASSATRSGNTIYF
CDR3 DNA: TGTGCCAGCAGCGCGACCCGATCTGGAAACACCATATATTTT
D gene: NA
J gene: TRBJ1-3
V gene: TRBV7-8
clone size: few

CDR3 protein: CATSRERVQPQHF
CDR3 DNA: TGTGCCACCAGCAGAGAGAGGGTACAGCCCCAGCATTTT
D gene: NA
J gene: TRBJ1-5
V gene: TRBV15
clone size: NA

CDR3 protein: CASSLLSGDTEAFF
CDR3 DNA: TGCGCCAGCAGCTTGTTATCGGGGGACACTGAAGCTTTCTTT
D gene: NA
J gene: TRBJ1-1
V gene: TRBV4-1
clone size: NA

CDR3 protein: CSVLKTGSSYEQYF
CDR3 DNA: TGCAGCGTTCTCAAGACAGGGAGCTCCTACGAGCAGTACTTC
D gene: TRBD1
J gene: TRBJ2-7
V gene: TRBV29-1
clone size: NA

CDR3 protein: CASRSTEMDFHEQYF
CDR3 DNA: TGTGCCAGCAGGTCTACAGAGATGGATTTCCACGAGCAGTACTTC
D gene: NA
J gene: TRBJ2-7
V gene: TRBV6-5
clone size: NA

CDR3 protein: CASSSGAAGTDTQYF
CDR3 DNA: TGCGCCAGCAGCTCTGGGGCAGCAGGCACAGATACGCAGTATTTT
D gene: NA
J gene: TRBJ2-3
V gene: TRBV5-1
clone size: NA

CDR3 protein: CASSLLDSSSTNYGYTF
CDR3 DNA: TGTGCCAGCAGCTTACTGGACAGCTCCTCCACTAACTATGGCTACACCTTC
D gene: NA
J gene: TRBJ1-2
V gene: TRBV7-9
clone size: NA

CDR3 protein: CASSPRDASNEKLFF
CDR3 DNA: TGTGCCAGCTCACCTCGGGACGCCAGTAATGAAAAACTGTTTTTT
D gene: NA
J gene: TRBJ1-4
V gene: TRBV18
clone size: NA

CDR3 protein: CASSSGLLNTGELFF
CDR3 DNA: TGTGCCAGCAGCTCTGGACTGCTAAACACCGGGGAGCTGTTTTTT
D gene: NA
J gene: TRBJ2-2
V gene: TRBV5-4
clone size: NA

CDR3 protein: CASSAAGHYTDTQYF
CDR3 DNA: TGTGCCAGCAGCGCGGCAGGACACTACACAGATACGCAGTATTTT
D gene: NA
J gene: TRBJ2-3
V gene: TRBV28
clone size: few

CDR3 protein: CASSQQPSPLHF
CDR3 DNA: TGTGCCAGCAGCCAACAACCGTCACCCCTCCACTTT
D gene: NA
J gene: TRBJ1-6
V gene: TRBV11-2
clone size: NA

CDR3 protein: CASSKATSGADTQYF
CDR3 DNA: TGTGCCAGCAGCAAAGCGACTAGCGGGGCAGATACGCAGTATTTT
D gene: NA
J gene: TRBJ2-3
V gene: TRBV21-1
clone size: NA

CDR3 protein: CASSQDRGGELFF
CDR3 DNA: TGTGCCAGCTCTCAGGACAGGGGCGGGGAGCTGTTTTTT
D gene: TRBD1
J gene: TRBJ2-2
V gene: TRBV18
clone size: NA

CDR3 protein: CASSLHPGNYGYTF
CDR3 DNA: TGTGCCAGCAGTTTACATCCAGGAAACTATGGCTACACCTTC
D gene: NA
J gene: TRBJ1-2
V gene: TRBV28
clone size: NA

CDR3 protein: CASTCGRVAPSYEQYF
CDR3 DNA: TGTGCCAGCACGTGCGGAAGGGTAGCGCCTTCCTACGAGCAGTACTTC
D gene: NA
J gene: TRBJ2-7
V gene: TRBV6-4
clone size: NA

CDR3 protein: CASSEDPRREQPQHF
CDR3 DNA: TGTGCCAGCAGTGAAGATCCAAGGAGGGAGCAGCCCCAGCATTTT
D gene: NA
J gene: TRBJ1-5
V gene: TRBV2
clone size: NA

CDR3 protein: CASSLAGGTGELFF
CDR3 DNA: TGCGCCAGCAGCTTGGCTGGGGGCACCGGGGAGCTGTTTTTT
D gene: NA
J gene: TRBJ2-2
V gene: TRBV5-1
clone size: few

CDR3 protein: CASSSGTSGRNEQFF
CDR3 DNA: TGTGCCAGCAGCTCGGGGACTAGCGGGAGGAATGAGCAGTTCTTC
D gene: TRBD2
J gene: TRBJ2-1
V gene: TRBV5-4
clone size: NA

CDR3 protein: CASSPGTGVLHEQFF
CDR3 DNA: TGTGCCAGTAGTCCCGGGACAGGAGTCCTCCATGAGCAGTTCTTC
D gene: TRBD1
J gene: TRBJ2-1
V gene: TRBV19
clone size: once

CDR3 protein: CSAPGGTEAFF
CDR3 DNA: TGCAGTGCGCCGGGGGGCACTGAAGCTTTCTTT
D gene: NA
J gene: TRBJ1-1
V gene: TRBV20-1
clone size: few